The rows below give T cell receptor beta chains drawn from one sample of a study of blood T cells in healthy people across ages. TCRdb called the 5' RACE reads again in MiXCR, with one record for every CDR3 protein. The sample has 1,800,000 or so distinct CDR3 sequences, approximately 40% seen once. Sequenced: blood. All receptors come from a human donor in good health. Each CDR3 is given with its conserved first and last residue. Fields, in order: V gene, D gene, clone size, J gene, CDR3 protein, CDR3 DNA. A D gene is named only where the DNA matches it firmly. Some rows have no size entry. The others give once, few or many, or a class for an expanded clone.

TRBV7-6	-	-	TRBJ1-1	CASSLTDDRYTEAFF	TGTGCCAGCAGCTTAACGGACGACCGATACACTGAAGCTTTCTTT
TRBV9	-	few	TRBJ1-6	CASSVGTGTYSPLHF	TGTGCCAGCAGCGTAGGAACAGGGACGTATTCACCCCTCCACTTT
TRBV20-1	-	-	TRBJ1-6	CSARGLWGGSNSPLHF	TGCAGTGCTAGAGGGCTTTGGGGCGGTAGTAATTCACCCCTCCACTTT
TRBV29-1	-	-	TRBJ1-2	CSVRIPNYGYTF	TGCAGCGTTCGAATCCCAAACTATGGCTACACCTTC
TRBV7-2	TRBD2	many	TRBJ2-7	CASSLTLAGGLYEQYF	TGTGCCAGCAGCCTGACGCTAGCGGGGGGGCTTTACGAGCAGTACTTC
TRBV12-3/TRBV12-4	-	-	TRBJ1-3	CASSLGRTTGNTIYF	TGTGCCAGCAGTTTAGGGCGGACTACTGGAAACACCATATATTTT
TRBV5-4	-	-	TRBJ1-2	CASSSQDRIYGYTF	TGTGCCAGCAGCTCCCAAGACAGAATCTATGGCTACACCTTC
TRBV25-1	-	-	TRBJ2-5	CASSELGLLDSSFLETQYF	TGTGCCAGCAGTGAATTGGGGCTTCTTGATTCAAGCTTCTTGGAGACCCAGTACTTC
TRBV12-3/TRBV12-4	-	once	TRBJ2-3	CASNRGRGGPDTQYF	TGTGCCAGCAACCGGGGAAGGGGGGGACCAGATACGCAGTATTTT
TRBV6-2/TRBV6-3	TRBD2	-	TRBJ2-3	CASSYSIPGGSITDTQYF	TGTGCCAGCAGTTACTCGATCCCTGGCGGGAGTATAACAGATACGCAGTATTTT
TRBV20-1	TRBD2	few	TRBJ2-3	CSASPVGGGASDTQYF	TGCAGTGCTAGTCCCGTCGGCGGGGGGGCTTCAGATACGCAGTATTTT
TRBV7-8	-	few	TRBJ2-5	CASSSRWLIETQYF	TGTGCCAGCAGCTCCCGGTGGCTAATAGAGACCCAGTACTTC
TRBV15	-	once	TRBJ2-2	CATSRDRYTGELFF	TGTGCCACCAGCCGTGACAGATACACCGGGGAGCTGTTTTTT
TRBV4-2	-	-	TRBJ2-3	CASSQEASAADTQYF	TGTGCCAGCAGCCAAGAGGCTTCGGCGGCAGATACGCAGTATTTT
TRBV29-1	-	-	TRBJ1-1	CSIGGAEAFF	TGCAGCATTGGGGGGGCGGAAGCTTTCTTT
TRBV25-1	-	-	TRBJ2-1	CASGLDSYNEQFF	TGTGCCAGCGGTTTGGACAGTTACAATGAGCAGTTCTTC
TRBV14	TRBD1	few	TRBJ2-1	CASSQEPGQGDNEQFF	TGTGCCAGCAGCCAAGAACCTGGACAGGGAGACAATGAGCAGTTCTTC
TRBV9	TRBD2	few	TRBJ2-1	CASSVSGGAQGHNEQFF	TGTGCCAGCAGCGTTAGCGGGGGGGCCCAGGGCCACAATGAGCAGTTCTTC
TRBV7-6	-	-	TRBJ2-1	CASSWVFRGADNEQFF	TGTGCCAGCAGCTGGGTTTTTCGGGGCGCCGACAATGAGCAGTTCTTC
TRBV7-2	-	-	TRBJ1-5	CASSSRRGSWGLGQPQHF	TGTGCCAGCAGCTCCCGGCGGGGTTCCTGGGGATTGGGTCAGCCCCAGCATTTT
TRBV4-1	TRBD1	-	TRBJ1-5	CASSQESTGRSQPQHF	TGCGCCAGCAGCCAAGAATCGACAGGGAGGAGTCAGCCCCAGCATTTT
TRBV5-1	TRBD2	-	TRBJ2-3	CASSPLRTSGGTDTQYF	TGCGCCAGCAGCCCGCTTCGGACGAGCGGGGGGACAGATACGCAGTATTTT
TRBV20-1	TRBD1	-	TRBJ1-4	CSARRGQGNEKLFF	TGCAGTGCTAGGAGGGGACAGGGTAATGAAAAACTGTTTTTT
TRBV20-1	-	-	TRBJ2-3	CSASSSDPRDTQYF	TGCAGTGCTAGCTCTAGTGATCCGCGAGATACGCAGTATTTT
TRBV9	-	-	TRBJ2-1	CASSVGQGHYNEQFF	TGTGCCAGCAGCGTAGGGCAGGGACATTACAATGAGCAGTTCTTC
TRBV7-9	TRBD1	-	TRBJ1-2	CASSPQWDSTYGYTF	TGTGCCAGCAGCCCTCAATGGGACAGCACTTATGGCTACACCTTC
TRBV6-5	-	few	TRBJ2-3	CASSYSKTPRADTQYF	TGTGCCAGCAGTTACTCCAAAACCCCAAGGGCAGATACGCAGTATTTT
TRBV7-2	-	-	TRBJ1-3	CASSGRLTQISGSTIYF	TGTGCCAGCAGCGGCAGACTTACACAGATCTCTGGAAGCACCATATATTTT
TRBV6-4	-	-	TRBJ1-3	CASSISGAIYF	TGTGCCAGCAGTATCTCCGGGGCCATATATTTT
TRBV29-1	TRBD1	-	TRBJ2-3	CSVDLRDRGLDTQYF	TGCAGCGTTGACCTCCGGGACAGGGGATTGGATACGCAGTATTTT
TRBV5-6	TRBD2	-	TRBJ2-1	CASKALAGGPQAPEQFF	TGTGCCAGCAAGGCACTAGCGGGGGGGCCGCAGGCACCTGAGCAGTTCTTC
TRBV7-3	-	few	TRBJ2-3	CASSLTAGEADTQYF	TGTGCCAGCAGCTTAACTGCGGGCGAGGCAGATACGCAGTATTTT